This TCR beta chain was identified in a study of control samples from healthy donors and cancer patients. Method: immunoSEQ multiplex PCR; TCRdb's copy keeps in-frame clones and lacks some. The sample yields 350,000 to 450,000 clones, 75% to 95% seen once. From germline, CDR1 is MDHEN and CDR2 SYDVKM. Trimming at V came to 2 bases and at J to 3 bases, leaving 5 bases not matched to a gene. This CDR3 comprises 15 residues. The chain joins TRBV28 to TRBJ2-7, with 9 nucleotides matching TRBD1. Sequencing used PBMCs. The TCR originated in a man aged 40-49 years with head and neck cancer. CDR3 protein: CASSLGTGRRYEQYF. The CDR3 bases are TGTGCCAGCAGTTTAGGGACAGGGAGACGCTACGAGCAGTACTTC.